The clone carrying this T cell receptor beta chain occurred a few times. This specimen belongs to a study of T-cell memory formation after mild COVID-19. Via MiXCR, TCRdb re-called the 5' RACE reads, giving one row per CDR3 protein. The sample yields roughly 86,000 distinct CDR3 sequences, about 15% seen once. Trimming cost V 6 bases and J 5 bases, with 21 bases left between them. Germline-derived CDR1 and CDR2 are SGHRS and YFSETQ. There are 16 residues in the CDR3. The chain recombines TRBV5-1 with TRBJ2-1; maybe TRBD1 (5 bases). The clonotype was recovered from a man between 18 and 35 years old who had mild COVID-19 (a few samples of this study predate the infection). Cell type and time point are not known. The material sequenced was PBMCs or a T cell subset sorted from them (not recorded which). CDR3: CASTAGRFGRHNEQFF. The CDR3 DNA reads TGCGCCAGCACCGCAGGGCGTTTTGGTCGCCACAATGAGCAGTTCTTC.